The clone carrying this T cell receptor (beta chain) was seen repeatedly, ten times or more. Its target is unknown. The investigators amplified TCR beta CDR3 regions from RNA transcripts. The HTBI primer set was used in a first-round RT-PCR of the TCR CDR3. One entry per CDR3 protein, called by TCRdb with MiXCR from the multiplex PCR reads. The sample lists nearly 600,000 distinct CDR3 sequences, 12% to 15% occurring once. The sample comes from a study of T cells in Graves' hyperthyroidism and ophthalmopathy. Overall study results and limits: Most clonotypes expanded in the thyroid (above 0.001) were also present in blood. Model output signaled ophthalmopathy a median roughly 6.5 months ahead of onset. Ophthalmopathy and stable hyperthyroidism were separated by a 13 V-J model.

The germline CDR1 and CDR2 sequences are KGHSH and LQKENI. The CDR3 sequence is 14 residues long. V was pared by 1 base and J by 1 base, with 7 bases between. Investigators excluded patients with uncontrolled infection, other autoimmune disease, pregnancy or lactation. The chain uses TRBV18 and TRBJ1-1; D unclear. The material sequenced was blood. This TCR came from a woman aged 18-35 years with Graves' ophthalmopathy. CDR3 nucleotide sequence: TGTGCCAGCTCACCACAGGGCAGGAACACTGAAGCTTTCTTT. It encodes CASSPQGRNTEAFF. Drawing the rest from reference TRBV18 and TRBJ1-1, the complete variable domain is NAGVMQNPRHLVRRRGQEARLRCSPMKGHSHVYWYRQLPEEGLKFMVYLQKENIIDESGMPKERFSAEFPKEGPSILRIQQVVRGDSAAYFCASSPQGRNTEAFFGQGTRLTVV.